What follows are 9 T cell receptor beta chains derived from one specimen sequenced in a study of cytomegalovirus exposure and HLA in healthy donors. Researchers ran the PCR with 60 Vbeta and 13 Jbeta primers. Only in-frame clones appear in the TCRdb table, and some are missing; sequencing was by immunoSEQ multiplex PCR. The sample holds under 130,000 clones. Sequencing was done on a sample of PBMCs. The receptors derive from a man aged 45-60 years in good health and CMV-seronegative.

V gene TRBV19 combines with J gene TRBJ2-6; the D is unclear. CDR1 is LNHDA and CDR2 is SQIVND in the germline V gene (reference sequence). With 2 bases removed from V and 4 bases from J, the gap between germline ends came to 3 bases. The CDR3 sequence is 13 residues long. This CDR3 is CASSIQGANVLTF. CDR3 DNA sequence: TGTGCCAGTAGTATACAGGGGGCCAACGTCCTGACTTTC. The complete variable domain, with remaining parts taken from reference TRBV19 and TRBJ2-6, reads DGGITQSPKYLFRKEGQNVTLSCEQNLNHDAMYWYRQDPGQGLRLIYYSQIVNDFQKGDIAEGYSVSREKKESFPLTVTSAQKNPTAFYLCASSIQGANVLTFGAGSRLTVL.

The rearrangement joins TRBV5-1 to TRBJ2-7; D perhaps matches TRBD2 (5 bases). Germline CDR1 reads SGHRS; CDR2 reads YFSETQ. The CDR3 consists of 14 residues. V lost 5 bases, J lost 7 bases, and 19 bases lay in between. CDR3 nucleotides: TGCGCCAGCAGTTCCGCCGAGACTCGAGGGGAGCAGTACTTC. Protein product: CASSSAETRGEQYF. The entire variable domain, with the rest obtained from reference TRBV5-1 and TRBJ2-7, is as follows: KAGVTQTPRYLIKTRGQQVTLSCSPISGHRSVSWYQQTPGQGLQFLFEYFSETQRNKGNFPGRFSGRQFSNSRSEMNVSTLELGDSALYLCASSSAETRGEQYFGPGTRLTVT.

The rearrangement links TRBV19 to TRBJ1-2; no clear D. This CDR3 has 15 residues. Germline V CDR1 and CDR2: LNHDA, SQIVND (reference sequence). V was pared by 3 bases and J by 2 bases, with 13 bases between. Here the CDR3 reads CASSIGLRGNYGYTF. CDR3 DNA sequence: TGTGCCAGTAGTATCGGGTTGAGAGGGAACTATGGCTACACCTTC.

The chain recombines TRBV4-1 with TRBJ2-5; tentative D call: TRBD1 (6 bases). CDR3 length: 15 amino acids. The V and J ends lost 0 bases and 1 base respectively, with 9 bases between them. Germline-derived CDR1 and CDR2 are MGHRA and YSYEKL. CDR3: CASSQDNRAQETQYF. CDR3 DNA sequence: TGCGCCAGCAGCCAAGATAACAGGGCCCAAGAGACCCAGTACTTC.

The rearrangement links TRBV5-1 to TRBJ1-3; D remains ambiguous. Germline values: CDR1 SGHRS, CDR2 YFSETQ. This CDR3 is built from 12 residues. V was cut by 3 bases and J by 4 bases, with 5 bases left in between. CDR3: CASSSEGNTIYF. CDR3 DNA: TGCGCCAGCAGCTCGGAGGGAAACACCATATATTTT. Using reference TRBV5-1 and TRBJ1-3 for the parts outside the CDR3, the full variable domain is KAGVTQTPRYLIKTRGQQVTLSCSPISGHRSVSWYQQTPGQGLQFLFEYFSETQRNKGNFPGRFSGRQFSNSRSEMNVSTLELGDSALYLCASSSEGNTIYFGEGSWLTVV.

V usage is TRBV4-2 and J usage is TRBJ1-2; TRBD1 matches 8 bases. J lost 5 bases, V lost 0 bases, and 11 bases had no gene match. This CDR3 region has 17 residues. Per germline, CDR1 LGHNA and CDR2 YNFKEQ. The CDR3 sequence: CASSQDRQGIRAYGYTF. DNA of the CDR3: TGTGCCAGCAGCCAAGATAGACAGGGGATTCGAGCTTATGGCTACACCTTC.

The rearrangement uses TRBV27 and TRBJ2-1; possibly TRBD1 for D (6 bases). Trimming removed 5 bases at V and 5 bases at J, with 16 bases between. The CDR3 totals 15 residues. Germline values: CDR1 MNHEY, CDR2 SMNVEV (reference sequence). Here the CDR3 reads CASSPLTGVDNEQFF. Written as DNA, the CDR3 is TGTGCCAGCAGTCCTTTGACAGGAGTAGACAATGAGCAGTTCTTC.

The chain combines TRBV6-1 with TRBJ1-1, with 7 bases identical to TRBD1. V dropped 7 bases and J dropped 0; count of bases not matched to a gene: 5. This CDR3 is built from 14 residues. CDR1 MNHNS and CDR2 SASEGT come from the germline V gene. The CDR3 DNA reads TGTGCCAGCAAGGGACAGATCATGAACACTGAAGCTTTCTTT. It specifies CASKGQIMNTEAFF.

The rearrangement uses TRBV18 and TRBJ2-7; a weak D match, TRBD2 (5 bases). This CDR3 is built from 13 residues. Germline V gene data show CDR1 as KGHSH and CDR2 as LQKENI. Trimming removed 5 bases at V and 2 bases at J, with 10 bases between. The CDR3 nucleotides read TGTGCCAGCTCAGCTCCGGGGACCTACGAGCAGTACTTC. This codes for CASSAPGTYEQYF. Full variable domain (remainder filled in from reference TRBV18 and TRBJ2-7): NAGVMQNPRHLVRRRGQEARLRCSPMKGHSHVYWYRQLPEEGLKFMVYLQKENIIDESGMPKERFSAEFPKEGPSILRIQQVVRGDSAAYFCASSAPGTYEQYFGPGTRLTVT.